This T cell receptor beta chain originates from a study of graft-versus-host responses after intestinal transplantation (dated by TCRdb to the early 2020s). General notes on the study: The transplants that recipients got were multivisceral, liver-intestinal, or isolated intestinal. Graft-versus-host and host-versus-graft alloreactive T cell clones were tracked in the graft, circulation and bone marrow after intestinal transplantation using bulk TCR-beta CDR3 sequencing. Rather than going through the commercial service, samples from a few later patients were sequenced in-house on an Illumina MiSeq and processed with MiXCR. A cohort of under 30 intestinal transplant recipients, including one retransplant, was enrolled, and a few patients lacking pretransplant specimens were excluded. A peak of at least 4% donor T cells among recipient peripheral blood mononuclear cells was the definition used for donor T cell macrochimerism. Alloreactive clones were identified by sequencing pre-transplant mixed lymphocyte reaction products and comparing them with unstimulated pre-transplant donor and recipient T cells. Every recipient was given anti-thymocyte globulin induction, then maintenance tacrolimus and steroids for approximately 3 years.

What the study reported, not specific to this receptor: High GvH to HvG T cell clonal ratios were observed in the allografts of patients with donor T cell macrochimerism. Peak levels of circulating GvH clones were associated with declines in HvG clones early after transplant. Conclusions were limited by the relatively low number and heterogeneity of intestinal transplant patients. GvH clones were detected in recipient bone marrow, and some appeared earlier in ileal mucosa or blood, consistent with an intestinal mucosal origin.

Bone marrow was aspirated after transplant from the posterior iliac crest or another site chosen by the physician. Concerning this clone itself: Its recognized antigen is unknown. Base quality data are lacking; no much larger clone is found one base away.

The method behind the library was the immunoSEQ multiplex PCR assay. For most patients, high-throughput TCR-beta CDR3 sequencing of genomic DNA was performed by Adaptive Biotechnologies. Concerning the study's data processing: Adaptive's ImmunoSEQ software supplied the TCR sequencing data for roughly 17 patients, while MiXCR and VDJtools were used to process a few other patients. Because the origin of CDR3 nucleotide sequences shared between donor and recipient could not be assigned, those sequences were removed. To count as alloreactive, a clone needed at least 2-fold expansion over unstimulated cells and a minimum CFSE-low frequency of 0.002% (template counts) or 0.001% (read counts). Mappable clones were those detected in sequenced pre-transplant spleen, lymph node, or MLR CFSE-low populations of the donor or recipient. The cumulative frequency of alloreactive clones was calculated as a percentage of all sequences, weighted by copy number. What TCRdb holds here is the immuneACCESS table cut down to in-frame rearrangements. Part of the clones is not present; checked against another copy, under half of the missing clones reflect an unresolved V gene, and the others are unexplained. Clone size and V and J calls were adopted from that table, with D and trimming inferred from the DNA. The sample data list tens of thousands of clones, and roughly 92% of these were observed just once. The ten largest make up around 7.1% of the sample.

The CDR3 measures 12 amino acids from cysteine to phenylalanine. The only DNA kept is the CDR3, 36 bases in frame from the first base. V is cut by 2 bases and J by 7 bases, and the space between the germline ends is 5 bases. In the germline V gene, CDR1 corresponds to WSHSY and CDR2 to SAAADI. This specimen consisted of bone marrow, obtained 734 days after intestinal transplantation. The V and J genes are TRBV10-2 and TRBJ1-4, with the D gene not confidently named. This TCR was recovered from a human patient who received an intestinal transplant, so some T cells may come from the graft donor. The DNA sequence reads TGCGCCAGCAGTGAGAAAGGTGAAAAACTGTTTTTT. Its product reads: CASSEKGEKLFF.